This T cell receptor (beta chain) was recorded in a study of response to subunit inactivated influenza vaccine. Points from the study as a whole: Researchers suggested that each seasonal influenza vaccination recruits few new T cells.

TCRdb re-derived calls from the RT-PCR reads in MiXCR, one entry per CDR3 protein. Of about 650,000 distinct CDR3 sequences in the sample, around 15% were seen once. J was trimmed by 7 bases and V by 5 bases; bases with no gene match: 6. This CDR3 has 12 residues. From germline, CDR1 is SQVTM and CDR2 ANQGSEA. In regard to this clonotype: Its matching antigen is unknown.

This clonotype originated in a man between 50 and 59 years old who received an inactivated influenza vaccine. Specimen: PBMCs from blood, collected 14 to 15 days before vaccination. The V call is TRBV29-1, the J call TRBJ1-2; 8 nucleotides line up with TRBD1. The CDR3 coding sequence is TGCAGCGTTCTTAGGACAGGGCCTGGCTACACCTTC. Residues: CSVLRTGPGYTF. Combining the CDR3 with reference TRBV29-1 and TRBJ1-2 gives the whole variable domain SAVISQKPSRDICQRGTSLTIQCQVDSQVTMMFWYRQQPGQSLTLIATANQGSEATYESGFVIDKFPISRPNLTFSTLTVSNMSPEDSSIYLCSVLRTGPGYTFGSGTRLTVV.